Each of the 7 T cell receptor beta chains below was sequenced from the same sample in a study of response to subunit inactivated influenza vaccine. TCRdb redid the calling of the RT-PCR reads with MiXCR, one entry per CDR3 protein. Among more than 550,000 distinct CDR3 sequences listed, 10% to 15% were seen once. The specimen comprised PBMCs from blood, sampled on the day of vaccination. These receptors originate from a man aged 50 to 59 who received an inactivated influenza vaccine.

This clonotype occurred many times. The chain links TRBV7-3 to TRBJ2-3; no clear D. Germline V gives CDR1 SGHTA, CDR2 FQGTGA. V shed 5 bases and J shed 3 bases, with 6 bases lying between them. The CDR3 has 12 amino acids. The CDR3 spells CASSTYTDTQYF. The CDR3, as DNA: TGTGCCAGCAGCACTTATACAGATACGCAGTATTTT.

The genes are TRBV11-2 and TRBJ1-4; D may be TRBD1 (6 bases). Germline V gene data show CDR1 as SGHAT and CDR2 as FQNNGV. The CDR3 runs 15 residues. Trimming removed 5 bases at V and 4 bases at J, with 14 bases between. The CDR3 DNA is TGTGCCAGCAGCGTTACAGGGACAATTAATGAAAAACTGTTTTTT. As protein: CASSVTGTINEKLFF.

The chain carries TRBV10-3 and TRBJ2-2; no definite D call. This CDR3 is built from 11 residues. Germline values: CDR1 ENHRY, CDR2 SYGVKD. Deletions cut 10 bases from V and 7 bases from J, with 10 bases between. CDR3 protein: CATDQGGELFF. The CDR3 DNA follows: TGTGCCACAGATCAAGGCGGGGAGCTGTTTTTT.

This clonotype is judged medium-sized. The chain joins TRBV27 to TRBJ1-1, with 7 positions matching TRBD1. This CDR3 comprises 16 residues. J gave up 0 bases and V 7 bases, and 11 bases lay outside the gene matches. The V gene's germline CDR1 is MNHEY and CDR2 SMNVEV (reference sequence). CDR3 nucleotides: TGTGCCAGCAATAGGAAGGGGGCCCGTATGAACACTGAAGCTTTCTTT. Amino acid sequence: CASNRKGARMNTEAFF.

This chain uses TRBV7-9 with TRBJ2-2; 10 bases match TRBD1. CDR1 and CDR2 (germline): SEHNR, FQNEAQ (reference sequence). After removal of 5 bases from V and 4 bases from J, the junction contained 10 bases not matched to a gene. The CDR3 is made up of 17 amino acids. CDR3 bases: TGTGCCAGCAGCCCCGACGGGACAGGGGTTAGCACCGGGGAGCTGTTTTTT. Amino acids: CASSPDGTGVSTGELFF.

This clonotype turned up a few times. J is TRBJ2-3 and V is TRBV11-2, with no clear D. Trimming pared 5 bases from V and 0 bases from J, leaving 12 bases between. The CDR3 runs 15 residues. Germline lookup yields CDR1 SGHAT and CDR2 FQNNGV. CDR3 nucleotides: TGTGCCAGCAGCCGGAAGAGCTTTAGCACAGATACGCAGTATTTT. Its translation: CASSRKSFSTDTQYF.

The rearrangement joins TRBV18 to TRBJ2-2; 8 nucleotides match TRBD2. The CDR3 contains 17 residues. V lost 6 bases and J lost 0; bases outside the gene matches: 9. Germline CDR1 and CDR2: KGHSH and LQKENI. CDR3 residues: CASSLNRAGANTGELFF. CDR3 bases: TGTGCCAGCTCCCTCAACCGAGCGGGAGCGAACACCGGGGAGCTGTTTTTT. The full variable domain, completed using reference TRBV18 and TRBJ2-2, is NAGVMQNPRHLVRRRGQEARLRCSPMKGHSHVYWYRQLPEEGLKFMVYLQKENIIDESGMPKERFSAEFPKEGPSILRIQQVVRGDSAAYFCASSLNRAGANTGELFFGEGSRLTVL.